Here is one T cell receptor beta chain with its context. Germline lookup yields CDR1 MNHNS and CDR2 SASEGT. CDR3 length: 17 amino acids. V lost 2 bases, J lost 0 bases, and 7 bases stayed unmatched. This sample was included in a study of shared clonotypes between healthy human individuals. Sequencing was performed with immunoSEQ multiplex PCR; in TCRdb, only in-frame clones are kept and a portion is missing. Here the sample spans approximately 330,000 clones, around 79% being singletons. This TCR was sampled from a man younger than 45 in good health. Sequenced: memory CD4+ T cells sorted from blood. Subset denoted: CD45RA-negative fraction. This chain connects TRBV6-1 to TRBJ2-1; 7 bases map to TRBD1. The CDR3 coding sequence is TGTGCCAGCAGTGAATTAACAGGGGACGGCTCCTACAATGAGCAGTTCTTC. Translation: CASSELTGDGSYNEQFF.